The rows below give T cell receptor beta chains drawn from one sample of a study of early T cells in non-severe SARS-CoV-2 infection. TCRdb re-derived calls from the 5' RACE reads in MiXCR, one entry per CDR3 protein. The data show 95,000 to 110,000 distinct CDR3 sequences, 8.5% to 14% seen once. Sequencing input: whole blood. The origin of the receptors is an adult who was a healthcare worker with PCR-confirmed SARS-CoV-2 infection or an uninfected control (not recorded which). CDR3s include the opening cysteine and the closing phenylalanine or tryptophan. D genes are given only for firm matches. Part of the rows lack a size; the others show once, few, many or a class for expanded clones.

v_call,j_call,d_call,clone_size,cdr3_aa,cdr3_nt
TRBV6-5,TRBJ2-3,NA,many,CASSRVGSTDTQYF,TGTGCCAGCAGCAGGGTAGGGTCGACAGATACGCAGTATTTT
TRBV18,TRBJ1-2,NA,few,CASSPLKGQLYGYTF,TGTGCCAGCTCACCATTGAAGGGACAATTATATGGCTACACCTTC
TRBV7-2,TRBJ1-3,TRBD1,many,CASTTGPGNTIYF,TGTGCCAGCACGACAGGGCCTGGAAACACCATATATTTT
TRBV20-1,TRBJ1-6,NA,many,CSARIDSYNSPLHF,TGCAGTGCTAGGATAGACAGCTATAATTCACCCCTCCACTTT
TRBV5-6,TRBJ2-2,TRBD2,many,CASSSSGGDDTGELFF,TGTGCCAGCAGCTCTAGCGGAGGGGACGACACCGGGGAGCTGTTTTTT
TRBV5-1,TRBJ1-1,NA,many,CASSLKQDTEAFF,TGCGCCAGCAGCTTGAAACAGGACACTGAAGCTTTCTTT
TRBV6-1,TRBJ1-6,TRBD1,few,CASRGRDRVSSPLHF,TGTGCCAGCAGGGGGAGGGACAGGGTTTCTTCACCCCTCCACTTT
TRBV29-1,TRBJ1-2,TRBD1,NA,CSVKGQGEALDYGYTF,TGCAGCGTGAAGGGACAGGGGGAGGCCCTTGACTATGGCTACACCTTC
TRBV28,TRBJ2-7,NA,NA,CASSSRTEQYF,TGTGCCAGCAGTTCAAGGACCGAGCAGTACTTC
TRBV11-2,TRBJ2-1,NA,NA,CAISQGVEQFF,TGTGCCATCTCTCAAGGGGTTGAGCAGTTCTTC
TRBV11-2,TRBJ2-1,NA,few,CASGRFDEQFF,TGTGCCAGCGGCCGGTTTGATGAGCAGTTCTTC
TRBV3-1,TRBJ2-7,NA,few,CASSQALTPYEQYF,TGTGCCAGCAGCCAAGCCCTTACTCCCTACGAGCAGTACTTC
TRBV4-1,TRBJ2-7,NA,few,CASSRRVWGANYEQYF,TGCGCCAGCAGCCGAAGAGTGTGGGGGGCCAACTACGAGCAGTACTTC
TRBV5-1,TRBJ2-2,TRBD2,many,CASSPTSRNTGELFF,TGCGCCAGCAGCCCGACTAGCAGGAACACCGGGGAGCTGTTTTTT
TRBV12-3/TRBV12-4,TRBJ2-5,NA,few,CASSPASRGWGQETQYF,TGTGCCAGCAGCCCCGCTTCGAGGGGTTGGGGCCAAGAGACCCAGTACTTC
TRBV11-3,TRBJ1-5,NA,many,CASSLPAKLNQPQHF,TGTGCCAGCAGCTTACCAGCCAAGCTTAATCAGCCCCAGCATTTT
TRBV9,TRBJ2-1,NA,many,CASNPDRNEQFF,TGTGCCAGCAACCCGGACCGGAATGAGCAGTTCTTC
TRBV20-1,TRBJ2-2,NA,many,CSARVGTGELFF,TGCAGTGCTAGAGTGGGAACCGGGGAGCTGTTTTTT
TRBV7-2,TRBJ2-3,NA,NA,CASSLLLETDTQYF,TGTGCCAGCAGCTTACTTCTCGAGACAGATACGCAGTATTTT
TRBV4-3,TRBJ2-1,NA,few,CASSQGVFPSSYNEQFF,TGCGCCAGCAGCCAAGGGGTGTTCCCGAGCTCCTACAATGAGCAGTTCTTC
TRBV15,TRBJ2-7,TRBD2,NA,CATSSQTTSFHEQYF,TGTGCCACCAGCAGCCAAACGACTAGCTTCCACGAGCAGTACTTC
TRBV12-3/TRBV12-4,TRBJ2-1,TRBD2,NA,CASSFSRGTSFLNEQFF,TGTGCCAGCAGTTTTTCGCGGGGGACTAGCTTCTTAAATGAGCAGTTCTTC
TRBV19,TRBJ2-7,TRBD2,many,CASSTLAGGSEQYF,TGTGCCAGTAGTACTCTAGCGGGAGGGTCCGAGCAGTACTTC
TRBV6-5,TRBJ2-1,TRBD2,NA,CASTLTSGSADTFF,TGTGCCAGCACCTTGACTAGCGGGAGCGCCGATACGTTCTTC
TRBV2,TRBJ2-3,TRBD2,many,CASSEGTSGDTQYF,TGTGCCAGCAGTGAAGGGACTAGCGGAGATACGCAGTATTTT
TRBV7-2,TRBJ2-3,TRBD2,many,CASSFAIGGRAGDTQYF,TGTGCCAGCAGCTTTGCTATCGGCGGGAGGGCGGGGGATACGCAGTATTTT
TRBV20-1,TRBJ2-7,TRBD2,NA,CSAEEREGLYEQYF,TGCAGTGCAGAAGAGCGGGAGGGCCTGTACGAGCAGTACTTC
TRBV10-3,TRBJ1-1,NA,few,CAISESAAAGSTEAFF,TGTGCCATCAGTGAGTCTGCCGCAGCGGGGAGCACTGAAGCTTTCTTT
TRBV6-6,TRBJ1-5,NA,many,CASMGGSNQPQHF,TGTGCCAGCATGGGAGGCTCAAATCAGCCCCAGCATTTT
TRBV7-9,TRBJ1-1,NA,NA,CASSLNREMQAFF,TGTGCCAGCAGCCTGAACAGGGAGATGCAAGCTTTCTTT
TRBV19,TRBJ2-1,TRBD2,few,CASALGAGEVDEQFF,TGTGCCAGTGCTCTCGGAGCGGGAGAAGTGGATGAGCAGTTCTTC
TRBV7-9,TRBJ2-2,NA,once,CASSYLMGAGELFF,TGTGCCAGCAGCTACCTAATGGGGGCCGGGGAGCTGTTTTTT
TRBV2,TRBJ2-7,TRBD2,few,CASSFSWEGQEEQYF,TGTGCCAGCAGCTTTTCGTGGGAGGGCCAGGAAGAGCAGTACTTC
TRBV3-1,TRBJ1-6,NA,many,CASSQGGSYNSPLHF,TGTGCCAGCAGCCAAGGCGGTAGCTATAATTCACCCCTCCACTTT
TRBV3-1,TRBJ1-3,NA,many,CASSQTGKNTIYF,TGTGCCAGCAGCCAAACAGGGAAGAACACCATATATTTT
TRBV12-3/TRBV12-4,TRBJ1-4,NA,few,CASKWGGNNEKLFF,TGTGCCAGCAAGTGGGGAGGCAATAATGAAAAACTGTTTTTT
TRBV6-2/TRBV6-3,TRBJ2-7,NA,NA,CASNGVSAPDEQYF,TGTGCCAGCAACGGTGTCAGTGCACCCGACGAGCAGTACTTC
TRBV7-9,TRBJ2-3,NA,many,CASSPSISDTQYF,TGTGCCAGCAGCCCCTCGATCTCAGATACGCAGTATTTT
TRBV7-9,TRBJ1-3,NA,many,CASSFLDGLSGNTIYF,TGTGCCAGCAGCTTCCTTGACGGGTTGTCCGGAAACACCATATATTTT
TRBV7-8,TRBJ2-3,NA,few,CASSGGPIGDTQYF,TGTGCCAGCAGCGGAGGGCCCATTGGAGATACGCAGTATTTT
TRBV28,TRBJ1-5,TRBD1,few,CASSSGGTDSNQPQHF,TGTGCCAGCAGTTCAGGGGGAACGGATAGCAATCAGCCCCAGCATTTT
TRBV28,TRBJ2-1,NA,NA,CASTTGQGTEQFF,TGTGCCAGCACCACCGGGCAGGGCACTGAGCAGTTCTTC
TRBV2,TRBJ2-2,TRBD2,few,CASIGLAGDSWSGELFF,TGTGCCAGCATCGGACTAGCGGGAGATAGTTGGTCCGGGGAGCTGTTTTTT
TRBV7-2,TRBJ2-3,NA,many,CASSLGTVSGTDTQYF,TGTGCCAGCAGCTTAGGGACCGTCAGCGGCACAGATACGCAGTATTTT
TRBV2,TRBJ1-2,TRBD1,few,CASSKTGETNYGYTF,TGTGCCAGCAGTAAAACAGGGGAGACTAACTATGGCTACACCTTC